These 28 T cell receptor beta chains were sequenced from one sample in a study of beta chain features in type 1 diabetes. Of the isolated RNA, all was reverse transcribed, and so the sequenced material was expressed TCRB transcripts. Clones were sequenced by immunoSEQ multiplex PCR, and TCRdb holds only the in-frame ones, with some missing. In the table there are about 900,000 clones, roughly 15% of which are singletons. Sequenced: naive CD4+ T cells from blood. These receptor sequences come from a woman aged 18-29 years in good health.

This clone has just a few counts. The chain carries TRBV29-1 and TRBJ2-7, with a possible D match to TRBD1 (5 bases). The CDR3 is made up of 14 amino acids. The germline CDR1 and CDR2 sequences are SQVTM and ANQGSEA. V was trimmed by 4 bases and J by 0 bases, leaving 13 bases between them. Here the CDR3 DNA reads TGCAGCGTTGCGTCGCTAGGGGCCTCCTACGAGCAGTACTTC. The encoded protein is CSVASLGASYEQYF.

Only a few counts were recorded for this clone. The V and J genes are TRBV6-5 and TRBJ1-2; a weak D match, TRBD1 (5 bases). Trimming left V 0 bases short and J 6 bases short, with 17 bases between. This CDR3 has 16 residues. Per germline, CDR1 MNHEY and CDR2 SVGAGI. The CDR3 is CASSYSYRFSPHGYTF. The CDR3 DNA follows: TGTGCCAGCAGTTACTCGTACAGGTTTAGTCCTCATGGCTACACCTTC.

This clone was observed a handful of times. This chain's CDR3 is CASSVQYRDGYTF. The CDR3 DNA sequence: TGTGCCAGCAGTGTCCAATACAGGGATGGCTACACCTTC. J is TRBJ1-2 and V is TRBV6-5, with D possibly being TRBD1 (6 bases). Per germline, CDR1 MNHEY and CDR2 SVGAGI. V was clipped by 5 bases and J by 6 bases, with 13 bases between them. This CDR3 has 13 residues.

The gene calls are TRBV18 and TRBJ2-7; a weak D match, TRBD1 (5 bases). The V end lost 3 bases, the J end lost 3 bases, and 15 bases lay between the germline ends. Germline CDR1 KGHSH, CDR2 LQKENI. The CDR3 length is 15 residues. CDR3 loop: CASSPSGQGSYEQYF. The DNA for the CDR3 is TGTGCCAGCTCACCGTCCGGGCAGGGAAGCTACGAGCAGTACTTC.

This chain links TRBV2 with TRBJ2-7; D is undetermined. Germline CDR1 is SNHLY and CDR2 is FYNNEI. CDR3 size: 11 residues. V was cut by 6 bases and J by 3 bases, with 6 bases left in between. The CDR3 here is CASRSYYEQYF. CDR3 bases: TGTGCCAGCAGGAGTTACTACGAGCAGTACTTC. Using reference TRBV2 and TRBJ2-7 for the parts outside the CDR3, the full variable domain is EPEVTQTPSHQVTQMGQEVILRCVPISNHLYFYWYRQILGQKVEFLVSFYNNEISEKSEIFDDQFSVERPDGSNFTLKIRSTKLEDSAMYFCASRSYYEQYFGPGTRLTVT.

A few counts support this clone. The V gene is TRBV2, the J gene TRBJ2-6; D is perhaps TRBD1 (8 bases). Germline V gene lookup returns CDR1 SNHLY and CDR2 FYNNEI. The CDR3 runs 17 residues. Trimming left V 4 bases short and J 0 bases short, with 13 bases between. The CDR3 protein is CASSGQGTNSGANVLTF. CDR3 nucleotide sequence: TGTGCCAGCAGTGGACAGGGGACTAACTCTGGGGCCAACGTCCTGACTTTC.

This chain uses TRBV25-1 with TRBJ1-1; D uncertain. This CDR3 contains 13 residues. CDR1 MGHDK and CDR2 SYGVNS come from the germline V gene. The V end was cut by 8 bases, the J end by 6 bases, with 16 bases between. This CDR3 is CASSARELAEAFF. CDR3 DNA: TGTGCCAGCTCGGCTAGGGAGTTGGCTGAAGCTTTCTTT.

The gene calls are TRBV19 and TRBJ2-1; TRBD2 agrees at 8 bases. Germline trimming cut 2 bases from V and 8 bases from J; bases unmatched to any gene: 14. This CDR3 has 17 amino acids. From germline, CDR1 is LNHDA and CDR2 SQIVND (reference sequence). The CDR3 loop is CASSIIAGSADDDEQFF. CDR3 coding DNA: TGTGCCAGTAGTATAATAGCGGGGTCAGCCGACGACGATGAGCAGTTCTTC.

The sample holds a few counts of this clone. The chain has TRBV6-6 and TRBJ1-6; D uncertain. The CDR3 runs 11 residues. In germline, CDR1 is MNHNY, CDR2 SVGAGI (reference sequence). V shed 6 bases and J shed 8 bases, with 5 bases lying between them. Written as DNA, the CDR3 is TGTGCCAGCAGGGCCGATTCACCCCTCCACTTT. Translation: CASRADSPLHF.

V and J are TRBV6-6 and TRBJ1-1; no firm D call. Germline V gives CDR1 MNHNY, CDR2 SVGAGI (reference sequence). The CDR3 is 12 residues long. The ends were cut back, 8 bases at V and 4 bases at J, with 11 bases in the middle. The CDR3 sequence is CASALKTTEAFF. The CDR3 DNA follows: TGTGCCAGCGCCTTAAAGACCACTGAAGCTTTCTTT.

The gene calls are TRBV28 and TRBJ2-1; TRBD1 might be the D (5 bases). Germline lookup yields CDR1 MDHEN and CDR2 SYDVKM. There are 13 residues in the CDR3. Trimming shortened V by 4 bases and J by 4 bases, and 8 bases separated the two germline ends. The CDR3 sequence: CASSWTSYNEQFF. In nucleotides, the CDR3 is TGTGCCAGCAGTTGGACATCATACAATGAGCAGTTCTTC. Filled out from reference TRBV28 and TRBJ2-1, the complete variable domain reads DVKVTQSSRYLVKRTGEKVFLECVQDMDHENMFWYRQDPGLGLRLIYFSYDVKMKEKGDIPEGYSVSREKKERFSLILESASTNQTSMYLCASSWTSYNEQFFGPGTRLTVL.

This clone was recorded a few times. The chain recombines TRBV7-2 with TRBJ2-5; TRBD1 agrees at 7 bases. Germline V gene sequence: CDR1 SGHTA, CDR2 FQGNSA. The CDR3 totals 16 residues. The V and J ends lost 2 bases and 7 bases, in that order; junction bases with no gene match: 13. In nucleotides, the CDR3 is TGTGCCAGCAGCTTACCTCGGACAGGATCCCATGGGACCCAGTACTTC. This sequence encodes CASSLPRTGSHGTQYF.

This clone has only a few counts. The rearrangement joins TRBV9 to TRBJ2-7; 7 nucleotides match TRBD1. This CDR3 is built from 15 residues. J gave up 1 base and V 1 base, and 5 bases lay outside the gene matches. The germline V gene encodes CDR1 SGDLS and CDR2 YYNGEE. CDR3 sequence: CASSVSGGSSYEQYF. The CDR3 nucleotides are TGTGCCAGCAGCGTATCAGGGGGTTCATCCTACGAGCAGTACTTC.

The rearrangement joins TRBV9 to TRBJ2-1; 8 nucleotides match TRBD2. This CDR3 is built from 19 residues. The germline V gene has CDR1 SGDLS and CDR2 YYNGEE. V was clipped by 3 bases and J by 4 bases; unmatched bases: 18. This chain's CDR3 is CASSAEPGRAGGSYNEQFF. As DNA, the CDR3 is TGTGCCAGCAGCGCCGAACCCGGGAGGGCGGGAGGATCATACAATGAGCAGTTCTTC. Supplemented by reference TRBV9 and TRBJ2-1, the full variable domain reads DSGVTQTPKHLITATGQRVTLRCSPRSGDLSVYWYQQSLDQGLQFLIQYYNGEERAKGNILERFSAQQFPDLHSELNLSSLELGDSALYFCASSAEPGRAGGSYNEQFFGPGTRLTVL.

This clone was found a few times. This chain joins TRBV7-9 and TRBJ2-2; 9 nucleotides align to TRBD2. Germline loops: CDR1 SEHNR, CDR2 FQNEAQ (reference sequence). The CDR3 runs 16 residues. The V and J ends lost 0 bases and 3 bases, in that order; junction bases with no gene match: 2. The CDR3 nucleotides read TGTGCCAGCAGCTTAGCGAGCGGGAGGTACACCGGGGAGCTGTTTTTT. It codes for CASSLASGRYTGELFF.

The rearrangement uses TRBV28 and TRBJ2-7, with TRBD1 as a possible D gene (5 bases). This CDR3 contains 12 residues. V lost 6 bases, J lost 4 bases, and 10 bases lay in between. Looked up from germline, CDR1 is MDHEN and CDR2 is SYDVKM. The CDR3 spells CASRPTGYEQYF. The CDR3 nucleotides are TGTGCCAGCAGACCCACAGGTTACGAGCAGTACTTC.

This clone has only a few counts. The V and J genes are TRBV7-9 and TRBJ2-3, with TRBD1 matching 9 bases. CDR1 and CDR2 from the germline V gene are SEHNR and FQNEAQ (reference sequence). V trimming: 1 base; J trimming: 2 bases; junction bases outside the gene matches: 4. CDR3 length equals 16 residues. CDR3 sequence reads: CASSLGGTGYTDTQYF. Here the CDR3 DNA reads TGTGCCAGCAGCTTAGGAGGGACAGGGTACACAGATACGCAGTATTTT.

The gene calls are TRBV18 and TRBJ2-7; 7 bases align to TRBD1. Unmatched junction bases numbered 6, after V lost 1 base and J lost 3 bases. Germline V lookup: CDR1 KGHSH, CDR2 LQKENI. CDR3 length equals 15 residues. Written as DNA, the CDR3 is TGTGCCAGCTCACCACACCCGGGACAGAACTACGAGCAGTACTTC. Translation gives CASSPHPGQNYEQYF.

The rearrangement links TRBV7-9 to TRBJ2-2; the D is unclear. In germline, CDR1 is SEHNR, CDR2 FQNEAQ (reference sequence). Trimming removed 3 bases at V and 3 bases at J, with 8 bases between. CDR3 length: 14 amino acids. CDR3 coding DNA: TGTGCCAGCAGCTTCGGCAGATACACCGGGGAGCTGTTTTTT. The encoded protein is CASSFGRYTGELFF.

V is TRBV29-1 and J is TRBJ2-3; D remains ambiguous. The CDR3 totals 14 residues. Deletions cut 4 bases from V and 0 bases from J, with 11 bases between. Per germline, CDR1 SQVTM and CDR2 ANQGSEA. CDR3: CSVGLQSSTDTQYF. For the CDR3, the DNA is TGCAGCGTTGGGCTCCAGTCTAGCACAGATACGCAGTATTTT.

J is TRBJ2-1 and V is TRBV16, with D perhaps matching TRBD2 (6 bases). This CDR3 comprises 13 residues. Between the trimmed V and J ends, which lost 3 bases and 8 bases, there was a span of 11 bases. Germline V gene sequence: CDR1 KGHSY, CDR2 FQNENV. The CDR3 DNA sequence: TGTGCCAGCAGCCAGTTTCGGGAGTATGAGCAGTTCTTC. It is translated as CASSQFREYEQFF.

This chain joins TRBV4-2 and TRBJ2-1; a weak D match, TRBD2 (5 bases). V lost 0 bases and J lost 9, with 9 bases in between. CDR1 and CDR2 (germline): LGHNA, YNFKEQ. CDR3 length equals 13 residues. Written as DNA, the CDR3 is TGTGCCAGCAGCCAAGATCGGGATAGTGAGCAGTTCTTC. Residues: CASSQDRDSEQFF.

This clone was counted a few times. This chain connects TRBV5-4 to TRBJ1-1; unclear D gene. Germline CDR1 reads SGHNT; CDR2 reads YYREEE (reference sequence). V dropped 2 bases and J dropped 2 bases, with 10 bases sitting between them. The CDR3 extends over 14 amino acids. The CDR3, as DNA: TGTGCCAGCAGCTTTGCGGGGAGAAACACTGAAGCTTTCTTT. Protein sequence: CASSFAGRNTEAFF.

The chain joins TRBV18 to TRBJ2-5; no clear D. Germline loops: CDR1 KGHSH, CDR2 LQKENI. The CDR3 sequence is 13 residues long. Trimming removed 6 bases from V and 2 bases from J, with 10 bases in between. Written as DNA, the CDR3 is TGTGCCAGCTCTCAGGACCAGCAAGAGACCCAGTACTTC. Translating it yields CASSQDQQETQYF.

V usage is TRBV28 and J usage is TRBJ2-2, with 8 nucleotides matching TRBD1. The CDR3 consists of 16 residues. With V trimmed by 3 bases and J by 0 bases, 3 bases remained unmatched. CDR1 is MDHEN and CDR2 is SYDVKM in the germline V gene. CDR3 loop: CASSFDRGSNTGELFF. For the CDR3, the DNA is TGTGCCAGCAGTTTCGACAGGGGATCGAACACCGGGGAGCTGTTTTTT.

CDR3 DNA: TGTGCCAGCAGTTTGTTTGGGACCCTAAACTACAATGAGCAGTTCTTC. Amino acid sequence: CASSLFGTLNYNEQFF. The chain has TRBV28 and TRBJ2-1; D could derive from TRBD1 or TRBD2 (5 bases each). In germline, CDR1 is MDHEN, CDR2 SYDVKM. The V and J ends lost 3 bases and 3 bases respectively, with 15 bases between them. The CDR3 is made up of 16 amino acids.

This chain connects TRBV11-1 to TRBJ2-1; unclear D gene. V was clipped by 1 base and J by 0 bases, with 13 bases between them. This CDR3 has 17 residues. Germline V lookup: CDR1 SGHAT, CDR2 FQDESV (reference sequence). The CDR3 coding sequence is TGTGCCAGCAGCTTAGGTGGCGGCGGAGACTCCTACAATGAGCAGTTCTTC. This encodes CASSLGGGGDSYNEQFF.

This chain joins TRBV6-4 and TRBJ2-3, with no clear D. Trimming removed 2 bases from V and 0 bases from J, with 6 bases in between. The CDR3 contains 14 residues. CDR1 and CDR2 (germline): MRHNA, SNTAGT. CDR3 bases: TGTGCCAGCAGTGACGATCGCAGCACAGATACGCAGTATTTT. Its translation is CASSDDRSTDTQYF.